This T cell receptor (beta chain) was identified during a study of molecular identifiers for immune sequencing clone quantification. The overall study: In replicates, RNA taken from roughly 18,000 or 92,000 naive CD8 cells was divided five ways, and four portions underwent sequencing.

Between 20,000 and 1,000,000 sorted cells, with 10%, 30% or 50% RNA, yielded naive CD8 libraries. When naive CD8 T cells were sorted, they were gated as CD8+CD4-CCR7+CD45RA+. Previously described methods and listed TCR primers were used for bulk TCR libraries. TCRdb re-called the PCR reads through MiXCR, storing one row per CDR3 protein. There are a few hundred thousand distinct CDR3 sequences in the sample; around 23% occur only once, and 0.76% lies in the top ten. Germline V lookup: CDR1 MNHEY, CDR2 SVGEGT. Unmatched junction bases numbered 10, after V lost 1 base and J lost 9 bases. The CDR3 has 17 amino acids.

The chain combines TRBV6-2 or TRBV6-3 with TRBJ1-6, with 9 bases lining up with TRBD1. Sequencing was carried out using naive CD8+ T cells from blood, with Jurkat cell RNA spiked in. As to subset: FACS-sorted CD8+CD4-CCR7+CD45RA+ naive T cells. The receptor was isolated from a human donor in good health. Some libraries in this study had Jurkat cell RNA spiked in. The CDR3 is CASSYYPATGGISPLHF. CDR3 sequence (DNA): TGTGCCAGCAGTTACTATCCCGCGACAGGGGGAATTTCACCCCTCCACTTT.